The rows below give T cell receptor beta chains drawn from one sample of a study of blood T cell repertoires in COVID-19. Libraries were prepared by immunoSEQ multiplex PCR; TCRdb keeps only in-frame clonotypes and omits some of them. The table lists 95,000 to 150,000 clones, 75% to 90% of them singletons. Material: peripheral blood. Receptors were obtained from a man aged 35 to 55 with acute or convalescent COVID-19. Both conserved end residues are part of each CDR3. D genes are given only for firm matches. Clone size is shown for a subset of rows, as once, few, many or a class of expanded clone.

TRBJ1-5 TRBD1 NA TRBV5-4 CASSLRVGRGLDSNQPQHF TGTGCCAGCAGCTTGAGAGTCGGCAGGGGGCTCGATAGCAATCAGCCCCAGCATTTT
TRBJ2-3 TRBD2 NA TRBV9 CASSVAGEPDTQYF TGTGCCAGCAGCGTGGCGGGAGAGCCGGATACGCAGTATTTT
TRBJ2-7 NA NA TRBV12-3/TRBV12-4 CASSLTAEQYF TGTGCCAGCAGCCTGACAGCTGAGCAGTACTTC
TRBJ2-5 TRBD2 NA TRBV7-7 CASSPGLAGEETQYF TGTGCTAGCTCCCCGGGACTAGCGGGGGAAGAGACCCAGTACTTC
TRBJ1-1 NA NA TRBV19 CASSTDSREAFF TGTGCCAGTAGTACGGACAGTAGAGAAGCTTTCTTT
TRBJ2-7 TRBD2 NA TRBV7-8 CASSLTRPGLGSIEQYF TGTGCCAGCAGCTTAACAAGACCGGGACTAGGGAGCATCGAGCAGTACTTC
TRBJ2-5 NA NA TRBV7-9 CASSHPSGQETQYF TGTGCCAGCAGCCACCCGAGCGGGCAAGAGACCCAGTACTTC
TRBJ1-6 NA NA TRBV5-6 CASSLRQLGSPLHF TGTGCCAGCAGCCTTCGACAGTTAGGTTCACCCCTCCACTTT
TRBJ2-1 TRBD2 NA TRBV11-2 CASSLTGTSFISYNEQFF TGTGCCAGCAGCTTAACCGGGACTAGCTTTATCTCCTACAATGAGCAGTTCTTC
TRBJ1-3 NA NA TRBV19 CASSPTQSSGNTIYF TGTGCCAGTAGTCCGACTCAGAGCTCTGGAAACACCATATATTTT
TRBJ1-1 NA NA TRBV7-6 CASSLGPEGNTEAFF TGTGCCAGCAGCTTAGGACCAGAGGGGAACACTGAAGCTTTCTTT
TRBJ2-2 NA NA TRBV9 CASSFAGQWAAGELFF TGTGCCAGCAGTTTCGCGGGACAGTGGGCGGCCGGGGAGCTGTTTTTT
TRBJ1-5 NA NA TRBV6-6 CASSSVNQPQHF TGTGCCAGCAGTTCCGTAAATCAGCCCCAGCATTTT
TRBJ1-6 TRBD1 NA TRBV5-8 CASSSQGARSYNSPLHF TGTGCCAGCAGCTCACAGGGGGCCCGCTCCTATAATTCACCCCTCCACTTT
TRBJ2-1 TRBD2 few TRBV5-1 CASSLSSGRGFGEQFF TGCGCCAGCAGCTTGTCTAGCGGGAGGGGATTCGGCGAGCAGTTCTTC
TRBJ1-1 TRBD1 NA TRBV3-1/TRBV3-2 CASSHRQGNTEAFF TGTGCCAGCAGCCATCGACAGGGGAACACTGAAGCTTTCTTT
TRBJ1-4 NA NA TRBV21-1 CASSKAGGFNEKLFF TGTGCCAGCAGCAAAGCTGGCGGGTTTAATGAAAAACTGTTTTTT
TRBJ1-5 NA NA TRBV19 CASSIASDRFNQPQHF TGTGCCAGTAGTATAGCTTCTGACAGGTTCAATCAGCCCCAGCATTTT
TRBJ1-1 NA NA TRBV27 CASSQPGVTEAFF TGTGCCAGCAGCCAACCGGGGGTCACTGAAGCTTTCTTT
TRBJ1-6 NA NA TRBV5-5 CASSLETASSYNSPLHF TGTGCCAGCAGCTTGGAGACAGCTAGCTCCTATAATTCACCCCTCCACTTT
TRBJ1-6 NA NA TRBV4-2 CASSQDLAGSPLHF TGTGCCAGCAGCCAAGACTTGGCGGGTTCACCCCTCCACTTT
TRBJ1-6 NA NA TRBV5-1 CASSLESDNSPLHF TGCGCCAGCAGCTTGGAGTCGGATAATTCACCCCTCCACTTT
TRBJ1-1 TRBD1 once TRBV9 CASSDGTGGLNTEAFF TGTGCCAGCAGCGACGGGACAGGGGGCCTGAACACTGAAGCTTTCTTT
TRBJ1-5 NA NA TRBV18 CASSPQTVGGNQPQHF TGTGCCAGCTCACCACAGACGGTAGGGGGCAATCAGCCCCAGCATTTT
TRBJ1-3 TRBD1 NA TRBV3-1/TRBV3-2 CASSRQGESGNTIYF TGTGCCAGCAGCCGACAGGGAGAGAGTGGAAACACCATATATTTT
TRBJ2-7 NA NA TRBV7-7 CASSPTGSHEQYF TGTGCTAGCAGTCCTACAGGGTCCCACGAGCAGTACTTC
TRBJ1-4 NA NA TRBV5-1 CASSNRDKAEKLFF TGCGCCAGCAGCAATCGGGACAAGGCTGAAAAACTGTTTTTT
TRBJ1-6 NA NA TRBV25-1 CASSARGGDNSPLHF TGTGCCAGCAGTGCTCGGGGAGGGGATAATTCACCCCTCCACTTT
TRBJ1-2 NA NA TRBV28 CASSLTGNYGYTF TGTGCCAGCAGTTTAACCGGTAACTATGGCTACACCTTC
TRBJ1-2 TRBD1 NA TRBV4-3 CASSQDRADRGGYTF TGCGCCAGCAGCCAAGATCGTGCGGACAGGGGTGGCTACACCTTC
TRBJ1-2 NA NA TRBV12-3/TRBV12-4 CASSLSPTGGYTF TGTGCCAGCAGTTTGAGTCCAACGGGAGGCTACACCTTC
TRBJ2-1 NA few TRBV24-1 CATSDPSGAYNEQFF TGTGCCACCAGTGATCCCAGTGGAGCGTACAATGAGCAGTTCTTC
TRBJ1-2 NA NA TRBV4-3 CASSQDLEAFIYGYTF TGCGCCAGCAGCCAAGATCTCGAGGCTTTTATCTATGGCTACACCTTC
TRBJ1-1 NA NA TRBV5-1 CASGRQGSEAFF TGCGCCAGTGGCCGCCAGGGGAGTGAAGCTTTCTTT
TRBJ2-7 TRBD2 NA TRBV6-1 CASRLAGDYSYEQYF TGTGCCAGCAGGCTAGCGGGGGACTACTCCTACGAGCAGTACTTC
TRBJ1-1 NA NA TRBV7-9 CASSQNTEAFF TGTGCCAGCAGCCAGAACACTGAAGCTTTCTTT
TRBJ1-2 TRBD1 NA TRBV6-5 CASRWEGGSYGYTF TGTGCCAGCAGATGGGAAGGGGGCTCCTATGGCTACACCTTC
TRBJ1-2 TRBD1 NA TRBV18 CASSPSRDRANYGYTF TGTGCCAGCTCACCGTCCCGGGACAGAGCTAACTATGGCTACACCTTC
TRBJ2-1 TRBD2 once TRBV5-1 CASSLAGTSGINEQFF TGCGCCAGCAGCTTGGCGGGGACTAGCGGGATCAATGAGCAGTTCTTC
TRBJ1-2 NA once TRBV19 CASNLPAGGADYGYTF TGTGCCAGTAACCTCCCGGCGGGGGGCGCGGACTATGGCTACACCTTC
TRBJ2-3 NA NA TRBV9 CASSVQSATDTQYF TGTGCCAGCAGCGTACAGAGCGCAACAGATACGCAGTATTTT
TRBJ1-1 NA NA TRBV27 CASSFAPRNTEAFF TGTGCCAGCAGTTTCGCGCCGAGGAACACTGAAGCTTTCTTT
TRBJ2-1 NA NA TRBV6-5 CASKRRDEQFF TGTGCCAGCAAACGTCGCGATGAGCAGTTCTTC
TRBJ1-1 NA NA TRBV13 CASSFRDIDTEAFF TGTGCCAGCAGCTTTAGGGACATTGACACTGAAGCTTTCTTT
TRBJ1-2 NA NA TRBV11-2 CASSLSGYGYTF TGTGCCAGCAGCTTGAGCGGCTATGGCTACACCTTC
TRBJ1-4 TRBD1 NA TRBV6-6 CASSSRQGATNEKLFF TGTGCCAGCAGTTCCCGACAGGGGGCAACTAATGAAAAACTGTTTTTT
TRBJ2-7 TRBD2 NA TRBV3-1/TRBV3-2 CASSQTGLAGVGEQYF TGTGCCAGCAGCCAGACGGGACTAGCGGGAGTAGGCGAGCAGTACTTC
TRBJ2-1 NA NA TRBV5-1 CASSPGAYNEQFF TGCGCCAGCAGTCCAGGGGCCTACAATGAGCAGTTCTTC
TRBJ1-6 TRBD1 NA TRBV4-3 CASSQYRDRGSWHSPLHF TGCGCCAGCAGCCAGTACCGGGACAGGGGATCTTGGCATTCACCCCTCCACTTT
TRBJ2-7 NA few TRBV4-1 CASSQAVGLAFNEQYF TGCGCCAGCAGCCAAGCGGTGGGGCTAGCGTTTAACGAGCAGTACTTC
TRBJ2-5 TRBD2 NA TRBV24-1 CATSGNGRSQETQYF TGTGCCACCAGCGGTAACGGGAGGAGCCAAGAGACCCAGTACTTC
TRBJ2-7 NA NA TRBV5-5 CASSLRTETYEQYF TGTGCCAGCAGCCTTAGGACAGAGACCTACGAGCAGTACTTC
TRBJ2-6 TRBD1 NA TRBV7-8 CASRPSLRDRGFRSGANVLTF TGTGCCAGCAGGCCAAGTCTCCGGGACAGGGGCTTTCGATCTGGGGCCAACGTCCTGACTTTC